What follows are 21 T cell receptor beta chains derived from one specimen sequenced in a study of T-cell reconstitution after alpha-beta-depleted transplantation in children. Preparing the TCRbeta library involved the use of unique molecular identifiers. TCRdb reanalysed the PCR reads using MiXCR and keeps one entry per CDR3 protein. This table holds approximately 510,000 distinct CDR3 sequences, about 17% found once. Specimen: PBMCs from the stem cell graft donor, collected from the stem cell graft. These receptors were taken from a human donor who donated a stem cell graft to a child with acute lymphoblastic leukemia.

A few counts support this clonotype. The chain links TRBV19 to TRBJ2-1; TRBD2 aligns across 15 bases. The V gene's germline CDR1 is LNHDA and CDR2 SQIVND (reference sequence). This CDR3 comprises 14 residues. The V and J ends lost 6 bases and 10 bases, in that order; junction bases with no gene match: 4. The CDR3 is CASRGLAGGNEQFF. In DNA form, the CDR3 reads TGTGCCAGTAGGGGACTAGCGGGAGGTAACGAGCAGTTCTTC. Full variable domain (rest looked up from reference TRBV19 and TRBJ2-1): DGGITQSPKYLFRKEGQNVTLSCEQNLNHDAMYWYRQDPGQGLRLIYYSQIVNDFQKGDIAEGYSVSREKKESFPLTVTSAQKNPTAFYLCASRGLAGGNEQFFGPGTRLTVL.

This clonotype was counted a few times. The V and J genes are TRBV29-1 and TRBJ1-4, with 7 nucleotides matching TRBD1. The CDR3 is 13 amino acids. The germline CDR1 and CDR2 sequences are SQVTM and ANQGSEA. Trimming cost V 4 bases and J 7 bases; bases outside gene matches: 6. The CDR3 spells CSVVDRVFEKLFF. CDR3 sequence (DNA): TGCAGCGTTGTCGACAGGGTCTTTGAAAAACTGTTTTTT.

In its sample, this clonotype was seen a few times. The gene calls are TRBV15 and TRBJ2-5; 14 bases are shared with TRBD2. The CDR3 has 18 residues. Germline assignment: CDR1 LNHNV and CDR2 YYDKDF (reference sequence). Germline trimming cut 0 bases from V and 4 bases from J; bases unmatched to any gene: 7. The CDR3 is CATSRDGAGLAGVETQYF. CDR3 nucleotide sequence: TGTGCCACCAGCAGAGATGGGGCGGGACTAGCGGGAGTAGAGACCCAGTACTTC.

This chain joins TRBV27 and TRBJ2-3; D perhaps matches TRBD1 (6 bases). Trimming shortened V by 5 bases and J by 7 bases, and 13 bases separated the two germline ends. Per germline, CDR1 MNHEY and CDR2 SMNVEV (reference sequence). The CDR3 is made up of 13 amino acids. CDR3 nucleotides: TGTGCCAGCAGTACGACAGGATTGCATACGCAGTATTTT. Protein product: CASSTTGLHTQYF.

In this sample, this clonotype turned up once. The gene calls are TRBV7-9 and TRBJ1-6; D gene ambiguous. V was clipped by 7 bases and J by 3 bases, with 13 bases between them. The CDR3 contains 15 residues. CDR1 is SEHNR and CDR2 is FQNEAQ in the germline V gene (reference sequence). The CDR3 DNA reads TGTGCCAGCACCCGAAGTGGGTACTATAATTCACCCCTCCACTTT. Translating gives CASTRSGYYNSPLHF.

In this sample, this clonotype turned up a few times. This chain connects TRBV5-1 to TRBJ1-1; D gene uncertain. From germline, CDR1 is SGHRS and CDR2 YFSETQ. CDR3 length: 12 amino acids. V was clipped by 3 bases and J by 10 bases, with 13 bases between them. CDR3 protein: CASSSDSRGAFF. CDR3 sequence (DNA): TGCGCCAGCAGCTCTGACTCCCGGGGAGCTTTCTTT.

This clonotype was seen more than once but under ten times. The J gene is TRBJ1-2, the V gene TRBV5-5; D not resolved. The CDR3 is made up of 16 amino acids. V dropped 4 bases and J dropped 6 bases, with 22 bases sitting between them. Germline CDR1 SGHKS, CDR2 YYEKEE (reference sequence). The CDR3 spells CASSPQVTLRFDGYTF. CDR3 nucleotides: TGTGCCAGCAGCCCACAAGTAACACTCCGATTCGATGGCTACACCTTC.

This clonotype has just a few counts. This chain connects TRBV12-3 or TRBV12-4 to TRBJ2-7; D not certain. Between the trimmed V and J ends, which lost 1 base and 3 bases, there was a span of 10 bases. The CDR3 extends over 14 amino acids. This chain's CDR3 is CASSLEQQLYEQYF. The CDR3 coding sequence is TGTGCCAGCAGTTTAGAACAGCAACTCTACGAGCAGTACTTC.

The chain recombines TRBV5-6 with TRBJ1-2, with TRBD1 identical over 7 bases. J was trimmed by 4 bases and V by 8 bases; bases with no gene match: 11. This CDR3 contains 14 residues. Looked up from germline, CDR1 is SGHDT and CDR2 is YYEEEE. CDR3 nucleotides: TGTGCCAGAAGCCTGGGCAGGGGGGTCTATGGCTACACCTTC. Translated: CARSLGRGVYGYTF. The full variable domain, its missing parts supplied by reference TRBV5-6 and TRBJ1-2, is DAGVTQSPTHLIKTRGQQVTLRCSPKSGHDTVSWYQQALGQGPQFIFQYYEEEERQRGNFPDRFSGHQFPNYSSELNVNALLLGDSALYLCARSLGRGVYGYTFGSGTRLTVV.

The V call is TRBV4-1, the J call TRBJ2-7; the D is unclear. The germline V and J ends were trimmed by 3 bases and 0 bases, with 9 bases remaining between them. The CDR3 extends over 14 amino acids. The V gene's germline CDR1 is MGHRA and CDR2 YSYEKL. The CDR3 coding sequence is TGCGCCAGCAGCCAGGTCCTGGGCTCCTACGAGCAGTACTTC. Translation gives CASSQVLGSYEQYF.

This clonotype was seen only a few times. The CDR3 coding sequence is TGTGCCAGCAGTTACCTGACGCCTGTGCAGCCCTATGGCTACACCTTC. Its translation is CASSYLTPVQPYGYTF. V gene TRBV6-5 combines with J gene TRBJ1-2, with D uncertain. Germline V gene sequence: CDR1 MNHEY, CDR2 SVGAGI. The CDR3 extends over 16 amino acids. Deletions cut 2 bases from V and 4 bases from J, with 17 bases between.

The V gene is TRBV5-1, the J gene TRBJ2-7, with TRBD2 matching 8 bases. The CDR3 loop spans 15 amino acids. Germline values: CDR1 SGHRS, CDR2 YFSETQ. Trimming removed 0 bases from V and 4 bases from J; junction bases left unmatched: 6. DNA of the CDR3: TGCGCCAGCAGCTTGGAGGCGGGAGGACGATACGAGCAGTACTTC. Amino acids: CASSLEAGGRYEQYF. The full variable domain, rest sourced from reference TRBV5-1 and TRBJ2-7, is KAGVTQTPRYLIKTRGQQVTLSCSPISGHRSVSWYQQTPGQGLQFLFEYFSETQRNKGNFPGRFSGRQFSNSRSEMNVSTLELGDSALYLCASSLEAGGRYEQYFGPGTRLTVT.

This clonotype turned up a few times. The chain employs TRBV19 and TRBJ2-3, with TRBD2 identical over 10 bases. The ends lost 4 bases at V and 6 bases at J; junction bases unmatched: 16. Per the germline V gene, CDR1 is LNHDA and CDR2 is SQIVND (reference sequence). This CDR3 comprises 18 residues. CDR3 residues: CASSNFLVSSGSRDTQYF. DNA of the CDR3: TGTGCCAGTAGTAACTTCCTTGTTTCTAGCGGGAGTAGGGATACGCAGTATTTT.

The chain uses TRBV18 and TRBJ2-1; D gene ambiguous. The CDR3 runs to 12 residues. V dropped 5 bases and J dropped 3 bases, with 5 bases sitting between them. Germline-derived CDR1 and CDR2 are KGHSH and LQKENI. The CDR3, as DNA: TGTGCCAGCTCAATGCTCTACAATGAGCAGTTCTTC. Translating gives CASSMLYNEQFF.

This clonotype was counted many times. V gene TRBV12-3 or TRBV12-4 combines with J gene TRBJ1-1; D unresolved. Trimming removed 6 bases at V and 2 bases at J, with 4 bases between. CDR3 size: 11 residues. The CDR3 here is CASSSNTEAFF. CDR3 DNA: TGTGCCAGCAGCTCAAACACTGAAGCTTTCTTT.

This clonotype has a handful of counts. The chain has TRBV10-3 and TRBJ2-7; a possible D gene is TRBD1 (5 bases). Germline V CDR1 and CDR2: ENHRY, SYGVKD. V was clipped by 6 bases and J by 0 bases, with 12 bases between them. The CDR3 consists of 14 residues. In DNA form, the CDR3 reads TGTGCCATCAGGGACAAACCGAGCTCCTACGAGCAGTACTTC. Translated: CAIRDKPSSYEQYF.

The sample holds many counts of this clonotype. The J gene is TRBJ2-1, the V gene TRBV12-3 or TRBV12-4; the match to TRBD1 covers 7 bases. The CDR3 has 15 residues. V trimming: 3 bases; J trimming: 0 bases; junction bases outside the gene matches: 2. The CDR3 reads CASSLNRGSYNEQFF. CDR3 in DNA: TGTGCCAGCAGTTTGAACAGGGGCTCCTACAATGAGCAGTTCTTC.

This clonotype has just a few counts. The genes are TRBV29-1 and TRBJ2-1; 12 bases map to TRBD2. CDR1 is SQVTM and CDR2 is ANQGSEA in the germline V gene. This CDR3 has 14 amino acids. V lost 6 bases to trimming and J lost 7 bases; unmatched junction nucleotides: 7. CDR3 in amino acids: CSVLTSGRGNEQFF. The CDR3 DNA reads TGCAGCGTACTGACTAGCGGGAGAGGAAATGAGCAGTTCTTC.

This clonotype has only a few counts. The rearrangement joins TRBV25-1 to TRBJ2-7; D is ambiguous. The CDR3 consists of 14 residues. V shed 3 bases and J shed 7 bases, with 16 bases lying between them. The germline V gene encodes CDR1 MGHDK and CDR2 SYGVNS. The CDR3 protein is CASSEAMGRPEQYF. CDR3 bases: TGTGCCAGCAGTGAGGCTATGGGCAGGCCTGAGCAGTACTTC.

In regard to this clonotype: Sequence at one end of the junction differs from germline and may be a read error. Here the CDR3 reads CSILVTGPVSGANGLTF. The DNA of the CDR3 is TGCAGCATCCTCGTGACAGGGCCTGTTTCTGGGGCCAACGGCCTGACTTTC. This chain joins TRBV29-1 and TRBJ2-6; 7 bases line up with TRBD1. The CDR3 has 17 amino acids. CDR1 is SQVTM and CDR2 is ANQGSEA in the germline V gene.

The J gene is TRBJ2-4, the V gene TRBV5-1; 14 nucleotides align to TRBD2. The CDR3 sequence is 18 residues long. The V gene's germline CDR1 is SGHRS and CDR2 YFSETQ. J lost 6 bases, V lost 0 bases, and 8 bases had no gene match. CDR3 residues: CASSLGGLAGVQGNIQYF. The CDR3 region has the DNA TGCGCCAGCAGCTTGGGGGGACTAGCGGGAGTCCAAGGAAACATTCAGTACTTC.